The clone carrying this TCR beta chain has a count of ten or more. This sample is drawn from a study of human T cells and chemical hapten exposure. Across the study: Researchers reported sensitizing a roughly 2 cm by roughly 2 cm upper inner arm skin site with 2% DPC.

As to time point: patch test 1, 2 weeks after DPC sensitization. Treatment specified: therapeutic diphenylcyclopropenone sensitization with weekly scalp DPC. Separate cDNA molecules received unique molecular identifiers, which the library attached to them. Under the authors' procedure: A per-sample median of about 100,000 TCRs was observed, with counts ranging from 23,224 to 690,600. TCRdb re-derived calls from the RACE reads in MiXCR, one entry per CDR3 protein. What appears here as the V and J calls and clone size reflects TCRdb's work, not the paper's. The data show nearly 350,000 distinct CDR3 sequences, about 7% seen once. The TCR was taken from a woman aged 18-35 years with alopecia areata. Some clones in this sample may be carry-over from other donors' samples. The input for sequencing was whole blood, taken in connection with sensitization to the hapten diphenylcyclopropenone (DPC).

CDR3 residues: CASSFMSIAGYNEQFF. As DNA, the CDR3 is TGTGCCAGCAGCTTTATGTCGATTGCGGGGTACAATGAGCAGTTCTTC. The chain carries TRBV7-9 and TRBJ2-1, with a possible D match to TRBD2 (6 bases). The CDR3 contains 16 residues. In germline, CDR1 is SEHNR, CDR2 FQNEAQ (reference sequence). Trimming cost V 3 bases and J 4 bases, with 16 bases left between them. Complete variable domain (other parts from reference TRBV7-9 and TRBJ2-1): DTGVSQNPRHKITKRGQNVTFRCDPISEHNRLYWYRQTLGQGPEFLTYFQNEAQLEKSRLLSDRFSAERPKGSFSTLEIQRTEQGDSAMYLCASSFMSIAGYNEQFFGPGTRLTVL.